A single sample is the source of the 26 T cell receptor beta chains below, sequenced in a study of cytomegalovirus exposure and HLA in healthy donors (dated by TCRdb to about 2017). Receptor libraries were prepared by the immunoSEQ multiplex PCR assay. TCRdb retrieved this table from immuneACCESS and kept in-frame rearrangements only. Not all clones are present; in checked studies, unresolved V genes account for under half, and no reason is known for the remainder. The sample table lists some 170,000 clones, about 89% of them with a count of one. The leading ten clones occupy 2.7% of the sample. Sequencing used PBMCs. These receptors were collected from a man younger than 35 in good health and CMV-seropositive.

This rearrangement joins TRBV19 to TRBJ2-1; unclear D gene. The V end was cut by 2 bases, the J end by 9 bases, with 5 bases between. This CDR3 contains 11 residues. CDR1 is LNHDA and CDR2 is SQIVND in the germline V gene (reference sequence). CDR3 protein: CASSIFSEQFF. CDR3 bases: TGTGCCAGTAGTATATTCAGTGAGCAGTTCTTC.

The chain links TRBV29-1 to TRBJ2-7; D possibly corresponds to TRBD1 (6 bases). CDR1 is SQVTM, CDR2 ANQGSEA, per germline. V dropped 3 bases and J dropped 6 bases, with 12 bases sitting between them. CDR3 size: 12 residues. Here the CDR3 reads CSVEAGAGEQYF. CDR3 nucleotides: TGCAGCGTTGAGGCAGGGGCTGGCGAGCAGTACTTC.

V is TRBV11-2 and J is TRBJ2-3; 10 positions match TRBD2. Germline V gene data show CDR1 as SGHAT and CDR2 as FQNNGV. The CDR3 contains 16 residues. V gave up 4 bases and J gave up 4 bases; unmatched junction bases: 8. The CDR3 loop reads CASSSAGGRVSDTQYF. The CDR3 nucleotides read TGTGCCAGCAGCTCAGCGGGAGGGCGGGTATCAGATACGCAGTATTTT. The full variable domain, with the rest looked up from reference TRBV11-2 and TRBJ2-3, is EAGVAQSPRYKIIEKRQSVAFWCNPISGHATLYWYQQILGQGPKLLIQFQNNGVVDDSQLPKDRFSAERLKGVDSTLKIQPAKLEDSAVYLCASSSAGGRVSDTQYFGPGTRLTVL.

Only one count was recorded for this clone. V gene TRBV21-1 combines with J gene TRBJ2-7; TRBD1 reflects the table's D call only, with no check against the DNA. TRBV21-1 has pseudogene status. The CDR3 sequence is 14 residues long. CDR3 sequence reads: CASSIRDTSYEQYF. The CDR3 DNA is TGTGCCAGCAGCATACGGGACACCTCCTACGAGCAGTACTTC.

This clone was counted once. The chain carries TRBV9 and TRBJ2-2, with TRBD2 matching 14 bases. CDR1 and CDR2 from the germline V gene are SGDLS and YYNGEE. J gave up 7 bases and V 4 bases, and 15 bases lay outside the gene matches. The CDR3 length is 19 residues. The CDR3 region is CASSLGLAGGPKGGGELFF. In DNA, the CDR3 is TGTGCCAGCAGCCTTGGACTAGCGGGGGGCCCAAAAGGGGGCGGGGAGCTGTTTTTT.

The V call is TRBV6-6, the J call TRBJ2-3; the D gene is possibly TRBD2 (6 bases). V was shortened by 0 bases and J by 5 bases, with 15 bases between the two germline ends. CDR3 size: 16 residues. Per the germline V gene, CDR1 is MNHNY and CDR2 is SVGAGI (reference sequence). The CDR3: CASSYSLAEGIDTQYF. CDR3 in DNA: TGTGCCAGCAGTTACTCCTTAGCGGAGGGGATAGATACGCAGTATTTT.

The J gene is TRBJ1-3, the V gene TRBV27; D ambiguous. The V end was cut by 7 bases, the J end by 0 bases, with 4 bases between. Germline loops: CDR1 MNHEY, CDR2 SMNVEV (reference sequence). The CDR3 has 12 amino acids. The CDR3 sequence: CASISSGNTIYF. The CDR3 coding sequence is TGTGCCAGCATCTCCTCTGGAAACACCATATATTTT.

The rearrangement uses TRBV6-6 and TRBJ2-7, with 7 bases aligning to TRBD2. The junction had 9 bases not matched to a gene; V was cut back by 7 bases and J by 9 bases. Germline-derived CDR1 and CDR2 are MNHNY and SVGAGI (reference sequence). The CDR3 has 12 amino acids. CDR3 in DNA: TGTGCCAGCACGGGGGGAAACTCGGCGCAGTACTTC. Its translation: CASTGGNSAQYF.

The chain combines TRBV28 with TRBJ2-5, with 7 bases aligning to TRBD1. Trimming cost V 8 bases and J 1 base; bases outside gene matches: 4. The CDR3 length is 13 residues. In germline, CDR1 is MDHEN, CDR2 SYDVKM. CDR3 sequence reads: CASVRQGQETQYF. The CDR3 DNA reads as TGTGCCAGCGTCAGACAGGGCCAAGAGACCCAGTACTTC.

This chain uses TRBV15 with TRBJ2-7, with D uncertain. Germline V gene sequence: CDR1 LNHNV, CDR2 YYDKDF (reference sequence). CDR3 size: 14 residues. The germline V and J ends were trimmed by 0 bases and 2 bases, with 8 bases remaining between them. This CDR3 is CATSRDRVTYEQYF. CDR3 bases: TGTGCCACCAGCAGAGATCGGGTGACCTACGAGCAGTACTTC.

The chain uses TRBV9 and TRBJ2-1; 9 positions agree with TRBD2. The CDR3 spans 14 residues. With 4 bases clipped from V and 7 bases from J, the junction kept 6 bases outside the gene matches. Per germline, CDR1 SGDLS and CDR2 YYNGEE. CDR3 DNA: TGTGCCAGCAGCCCTTGGACTAGCGATAATGAGCAGTTCTTC. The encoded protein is CASSPWTSDNEQFF.

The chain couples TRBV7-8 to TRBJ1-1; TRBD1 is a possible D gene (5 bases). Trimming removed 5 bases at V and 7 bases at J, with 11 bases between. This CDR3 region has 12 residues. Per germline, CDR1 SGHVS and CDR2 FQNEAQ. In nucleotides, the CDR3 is TGTGCCAGCAGCCTGGGGGGGGTTGAAGCTTTCTTT. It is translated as CASSLGGVEAFF.

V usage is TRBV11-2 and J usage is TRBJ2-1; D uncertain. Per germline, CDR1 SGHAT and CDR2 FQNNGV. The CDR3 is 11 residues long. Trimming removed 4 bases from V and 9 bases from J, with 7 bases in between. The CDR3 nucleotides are TGTGCCAGCAGCTCCGGTGGTGAGCAGTTCTTC. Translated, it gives CASSSGGEQFF.

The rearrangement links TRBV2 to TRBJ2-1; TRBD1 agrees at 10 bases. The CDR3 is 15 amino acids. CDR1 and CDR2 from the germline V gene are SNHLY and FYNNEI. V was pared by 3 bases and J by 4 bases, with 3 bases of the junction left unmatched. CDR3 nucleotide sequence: TGTGCCAGCAGTGAGGGACAGGGGTTATACAATGAGCAGTTCTTC. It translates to CASSEGQGLYNEQFF.

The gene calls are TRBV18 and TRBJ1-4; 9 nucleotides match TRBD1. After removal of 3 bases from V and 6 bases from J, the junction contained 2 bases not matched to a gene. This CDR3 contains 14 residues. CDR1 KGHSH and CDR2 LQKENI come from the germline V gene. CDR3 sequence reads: CASSPDRGDEKLFF. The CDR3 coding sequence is TGTGCCAGCTCACCTGACAGGGGGGATGAAAAACTGTTTTTT. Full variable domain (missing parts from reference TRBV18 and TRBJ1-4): NAGVMQNPRHLVRRRGQEARLRCSPMKGHSHVYWYRQLPEEGLKFMVYLQKENIIDESGMPKERFSAEFPKEGPSILRIQQVVRGDSAAYFCASSPDRGDEKLFFGSGTQLSVL.

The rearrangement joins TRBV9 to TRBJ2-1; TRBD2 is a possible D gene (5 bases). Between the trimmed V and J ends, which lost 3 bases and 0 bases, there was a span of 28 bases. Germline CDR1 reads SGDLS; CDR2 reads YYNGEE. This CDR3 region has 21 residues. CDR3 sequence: CASSARIGGLLVNSSYNEQFF. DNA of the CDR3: TGTGCCAGCAGCGCAAGAATCGGAGGCCTCCTTGTGAATAGCTCCTACAATGAGCAGTTCTTC.

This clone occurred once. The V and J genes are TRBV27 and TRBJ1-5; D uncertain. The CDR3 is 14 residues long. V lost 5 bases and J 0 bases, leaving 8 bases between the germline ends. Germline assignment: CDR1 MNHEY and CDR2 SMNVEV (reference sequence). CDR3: CASSPGDSNQPQHF. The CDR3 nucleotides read TGTGCCAGCAGTCCAGGCGATAGCAATCAGCCCCAGCATTTT.

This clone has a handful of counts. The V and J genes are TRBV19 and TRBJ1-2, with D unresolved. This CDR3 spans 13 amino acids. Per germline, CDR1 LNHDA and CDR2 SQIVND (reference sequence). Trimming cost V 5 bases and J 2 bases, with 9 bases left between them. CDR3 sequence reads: CASSGTYNYGYTF. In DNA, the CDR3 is TGTGCCAGTAGTGGTACTTACAACTATGGCTACACCTTC. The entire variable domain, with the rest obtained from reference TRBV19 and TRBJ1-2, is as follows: DGGITQSPKYLFRKEGQNVTLSCEQNLNHDAMYWYRQDPGQGLRLIYYSQIVNDFQKGDIAEGYSVSREKKESFPLTVTSAQKNPTAFYLCASSGTYNYGYTFGSGTRLTVV.

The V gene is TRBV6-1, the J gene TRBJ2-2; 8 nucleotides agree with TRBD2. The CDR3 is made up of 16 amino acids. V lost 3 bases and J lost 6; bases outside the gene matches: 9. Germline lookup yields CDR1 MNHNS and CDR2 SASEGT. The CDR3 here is CASSDAGSGAAGELFF. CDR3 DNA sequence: TGTGCCAGCAGTGACGCTGGTAGCGGGGCGGCCGGGGAGCTGTTTTTT.

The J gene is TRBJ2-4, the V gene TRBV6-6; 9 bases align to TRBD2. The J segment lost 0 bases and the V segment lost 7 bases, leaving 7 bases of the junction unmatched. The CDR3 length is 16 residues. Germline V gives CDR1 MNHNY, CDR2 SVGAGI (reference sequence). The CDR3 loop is CASIELAGLAKNIQYF. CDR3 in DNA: TGTGCCAGCATCGAACTAGCGGGTCTAGCCAAAAACATTCAGTACTTC.

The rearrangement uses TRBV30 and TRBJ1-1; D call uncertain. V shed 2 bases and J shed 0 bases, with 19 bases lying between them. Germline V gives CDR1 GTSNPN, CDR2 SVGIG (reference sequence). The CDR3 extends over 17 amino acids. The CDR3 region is CAWSHGVGGYVNTEAFF. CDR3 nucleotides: TGTGCCTGGAGTCACGGGGTCGGCGGTTATGTGAACACTGAAGCTTTCTTT.

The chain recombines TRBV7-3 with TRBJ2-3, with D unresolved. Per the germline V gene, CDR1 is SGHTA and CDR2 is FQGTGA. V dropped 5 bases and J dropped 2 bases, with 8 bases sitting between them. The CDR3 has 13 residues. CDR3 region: CASSPLSTDTQYF. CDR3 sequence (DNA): TGTGCCAGCAGCCCCCTCTCCACAGATACGCAGTATTTT. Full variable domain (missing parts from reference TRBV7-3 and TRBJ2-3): GAGVSQTPSNKVTEKGKYVELRCDPISGHTALYWYRQSLGQGPEFLIYFQGTGAADDSGLPNDRFFAVRPEGSVSTLKIQRTERGDSAVYLCASSPLSTDTQYFGPGTRLTVL.

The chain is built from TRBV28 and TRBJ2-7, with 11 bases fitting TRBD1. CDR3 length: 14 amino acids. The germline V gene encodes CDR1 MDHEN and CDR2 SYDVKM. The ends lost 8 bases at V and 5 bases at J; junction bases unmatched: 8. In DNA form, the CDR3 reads TGTGCCAGCTACCCGGGACAGGGGGTCCACGAGCAGTACTTC. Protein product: CASYPGQGVHEQYF.

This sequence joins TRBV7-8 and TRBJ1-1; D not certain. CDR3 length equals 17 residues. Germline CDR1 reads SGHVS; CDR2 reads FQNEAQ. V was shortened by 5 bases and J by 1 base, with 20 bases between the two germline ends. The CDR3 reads CASSPRVGNPANTEAFF. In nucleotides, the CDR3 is TGTGCCAGCAGCCCCCGTGTCGGGAACCCTGCGAACACTGAAGCTTTCTTT.

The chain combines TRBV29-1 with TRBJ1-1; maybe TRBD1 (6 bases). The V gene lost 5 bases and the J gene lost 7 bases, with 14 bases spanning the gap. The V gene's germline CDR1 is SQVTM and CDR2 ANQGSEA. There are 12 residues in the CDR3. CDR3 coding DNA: TGCAGCGTTCACGGGACAAGCCTTGAAGCTTTCTTT. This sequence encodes CSVHGTSLEAFF.

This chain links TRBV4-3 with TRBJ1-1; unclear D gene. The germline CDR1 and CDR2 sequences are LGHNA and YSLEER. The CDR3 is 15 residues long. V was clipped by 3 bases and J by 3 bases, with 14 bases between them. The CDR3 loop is CASSQSPAGDTEAFF. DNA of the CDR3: TGCGCCAGCAGCCAGAGCCCGGCCGGGGACACTGAAGCTTTCTTT.